This T cell receptor beta chain emerged from a study of OX40 agonist ivuxolimab in advanced cancers. Assay: immunoSEQ multiplex PCR; the TCRdb copy retains only in-frame clones and omits some. In the table there are 70,000 or so clones, 75% to 90% of which are singletons. The TCR was taken from an adult with an advanced solid tumor such as melanoma, head and neck, liver or kidney cancer. The sample here was CD4+ or CD8+ T cells sorted from blood, taken in a trial of the OX40 agonist ivuxolimab.

DNA of the CDR3: TGTGCCAGCAGCTGGACAGGAGGGCTTCAGCCCCAGCATTTT. Protein sequence: CASSWTGGLQPQHF. The chain is built from TRBV6-5 and TRBJ1-5; TRBD1 matches at 7 bases. The CDR3 length is 14 residues. CDR1 and CDR2 from the germline V gene are MNHEY and SVGAGI. V gave up 6 bases and J gave up 6 bases; unmatched junction bases: 8.